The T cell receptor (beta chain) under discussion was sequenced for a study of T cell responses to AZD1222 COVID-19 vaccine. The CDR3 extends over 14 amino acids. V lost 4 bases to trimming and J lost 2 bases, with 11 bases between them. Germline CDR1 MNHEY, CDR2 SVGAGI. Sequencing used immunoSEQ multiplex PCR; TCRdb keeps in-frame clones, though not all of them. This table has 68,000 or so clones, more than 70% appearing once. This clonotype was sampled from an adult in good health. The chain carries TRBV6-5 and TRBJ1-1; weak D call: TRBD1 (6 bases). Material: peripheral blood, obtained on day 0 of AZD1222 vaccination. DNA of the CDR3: TGTGCCAGCAGTTCACAGGGACCAAACACTGAAGCTTTCTTT. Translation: CASSSQGPNTEAFF.